Each of the 18 T cell receptor beta chains below was sequenced from the same sample in a study of tumor and adjacent non-tumor tissue in lung cancer. TCRbeta libraries were built with three rounds of nested PCR, modified from ARM-PCR. TCRdb called the multiplex PCR reads again in MiXCR, with one record for every CDR3 protein. The repertoire includes over 80,000 distinct CDR3 sequences, 80% of them detected once, and 30% sits in the top ten. The template was RNA from unsorted bulk tissue. More than 3 cm separated this lung sample from the edge of the tumor. The sequenced material came from distant non-tumor lung tissue. All receptors come from a man aged 55 to 70 with small cell lung cancer.

Remarks on this clonotype: This may be a read error, as it is one base from a much larger clone. This CDR3 fails to terminate in the conserved phenylalanine or tryptophan, so it likely reflects a read error. The chain joins TRBV6-1 to TRBJ1-2; D not resolved. The CDR3 runs 14 residues. Germline CDR1 MNHNS, CDR2 SASEGT. Trimming left V 8 bases short and J 8 bases short, with 21 bases between. The CDR3 region is CASLTFGVLSGYTS. The CDR3 nucleotides read TGTGCCAGCCTTACTTTTGGCGTTCTAAGCGGCTACACCTCC.

The V gene is TRBV11-3, the J gene TRBJ2-3, with D tentatively TRBD2 (6 bases). Per the germline V gene, CDR1 is SGHNT and CDR2 is YENEEA. This CDR3 is built from 17 residues. The germline V and J ends were trimmed by 10 bases and 11 bases, with 34 bases remaining between them. CDR3 sequence reads: CANREARGGTPSHRQYF. The DNA of the CDR3 is TGTGCCAACAGAGAGGCTCGTGGCGGGACCCCGAGTCATAGGCAGTATTTT.

Note on this clonotype: This may stem from a read error, because a much larger clone lies one nucleotide away. The rearrangement joins TRBV6-2 or TRBV6-3 to TRBJ2-7; TRBD2 is a possible D gene (6 bases). The CDR3 covers 15 residues. Germline loops: CDR1 MNHEY, CDR2 SVGEGT. The CDR3 here is CASSFAGGGSHEQYF. The CDR3 DNA reads TGTGCCAGCAGCTTCGCTGGGGGAGGCTCCCACGAGCAGTACTTC.

Notes on this clonotype: Here the CDR3 omits its conserved ending phenylalanine or tryptophan, so a read error is the likely source. The V and J genes are TRBV29-1 and TRBJ1-1, with unresolved D. CDR1 and CDR2 from the germline V gene are SQVTM and ANQGSEA. There are 14 residues in the CDR3. V was trimmed by 3 bases and J by 5 bases, leaving 16 bases between them. CDR3 amino acids: CSVDGPRSRTEAFP. CDR3 DNA: TGCAGCGTTGACGGACCCCGAAGTAGAACTGAAGCTTTCCCT.

The J gene is TRBJ2-1, the V gene TRBV12-3 or TRBV12-4; either TRBD1 or TRBD2 may supply D (5 bases each). The CDR3 runs 13 residues. Trimming pared 9 bases from V and 5 bases from J, leaving 14 bases between. The CDR3 loop is CASGFSGHNEQFF. As DNA, the CDR3 is TGTGCCAGTGGTTTTTCGGGGCACAATGAGCAGTTCTTC.

With respect to this clonotype: A much bigger clone sits one base away, suggesting this may be a read error. This chain uses TRBV28 with TRBJ1-6; D unresolved. Germline assignment: CDR1 MDHEN and CDR2 SYDVKM. With 7 bases removed from V and 14 bases from J, the gap between germline ends came to 24 bases. This CDR3 is 15 amino acids long. CDR3: CASNQGDGTPETLHF. The CDR3 nucleotides read TGTGCCAGCAACCAAGGAGATGGAACCCCGGAGACCCTCCACTTT.

Comments on this clonotype: The junction and the germline gene differ at one end; a read error may be behind it. CDR3 sequence: CSARGDKDGYTF. CDR3 nucleotides: TGTAGCGCCCGAGGCGATAAGGATGGCTACACCTTC. V is TRBV29-1 and J is TRBJ1-2; D is unclear. This CDR3 has 12 residues. From germline, CDR1 is SQVTM and CDR2 ANQGSEA.

As concerns this clonotype: The junction shows a germline mismatch at one end, possibly a read error. The rearrangement uses TRBV14 and TRBJ2-1; the match to TRBD2 covers 8 bases. The germline V gene encodes CDR1 SGHDN and CDR2 FVKESK. The CDR3 has 16 amino acids. CDR3 nucleotides: TGTGCCAGCAGTGCCGTAGCGGGATGGGTAAGCAATGAACAGTTCTTC. This translates into CASSAVAGWVSNEQFF.

This clonotype is categorized as medium-sized. The chain links TRBV12-3 or TRBV12-4 to TRBJ2-1, with 8 bases that match TRBD2. V lost 7 bases, J lost 9 bases, and 5 bases stayed unmatched. The CDR3 sequence is 12 residues long. The CDR3, as DNA: TGTGCCAGCACCTTTAGCGGGACTGAGCAGTTCTTC. This gives the protein CASTFSGTEQFF.

Details on this clonotype: This may come from a read error, since a much larger clone is one base off. The chain employs TRBV5-4 and TRBJ2-2; D gene unclear. Trimming pared 8 bases from V and 3 bases from J, leaving 14 bases between. The germline gives CDR1 SGHNT, CDR2 YYREEE (reference sequence). The CDR3 has 14 residues. The CDR3 here is CASLFGPDTGELFF. CDR3 coding DNA: TGTGCCAGTTTGTTCGGGCCGGACACCGGGGAGCTGTTTTTT.

Of note for this clonotype: A much more abundant neighbour one base away suggests this may be a read error. The CDR3 does not end in the conserved phenylalanine or tryptophan, so this is likely a read error. This sequence joins TRBV28 and TRBJ2-2; 10 positions agree with TRBD1. The CDR3 has 16 residues. Germline CDR1 MDHEN, CDR2 SYDVKM. J gave up 3 bases and V 2 bases, and 3 bases lay outside the gene matches. The CDR3 here is CASSLGTGEDTGELFV. Here the CDR3 DNA reads TGTGCCAGCAGTTTAGGGACAGGGGAGGACACCGGGGAGCTGTTTGTT.

Comments on this clonotype: Since no conserved phenylalanine or tryptophan closes the CDR3, a read error is the likely cause. This rearrangement joins TRBV5-1 to TRBJ1-1; possible D gene TRBD1, 6 bases. The germline V gene encodes CDR1 SGHRS and CDR2 YFSETQ. This CDR3 is 16 amino acids long. Trimming removed 2 bases from V and 1 base from J, with 15 bases in between. In DNA form, the CDR3 reads TGCGCCAGCAGCTTAGGTCGACAGGCAACGAACACTGAAGCTTTCTCT. It specifies CASSLGRQATNTEAFS.

The chain combines TRBV6-4 with TRBJ2-2, with 9 positions matching TRBD2. CDR3 size: 14 residues. Germline CDR1 MRHNA, CDR2 SNTAGT. Unmatched junction bases numbered 6, after V lost 10 bases and J lost 3 bases. The CDR3 coding sequence is TGTGCCATCAGAGCTAGCGGGGACACCGGGGAGCTGTTTTTT. Translating it yields CAIRASGDTGELFF.

This clonotype has only one observation. Just one base apart from a much larger clone, this may be a read error. The chain couples TRBV7-8 to TRBJ2-1, with D perhaps matching TRBD2 (5 bases). The V end lost 4 bases, the J end lost 9 bases, and 16 bases lay between the germline ends. This CDR3 comprises 14 residues. CDR1 is SGHVS, CDR2 FQNEAQ, per germline. CDR3 in amino acids: CASSSEWTSSEQFF. For the CDR3, the DNA is TGTGCCAGCAGCTCTGAATGGACTTCCAGTGAGCAGTTCTTC.

In regard to this clonotype: Compared with germline, one end of the junction differs, possibly owing to a read error. The chain links TRBV5-1 to TRBJ2-2, with 10 bases that match TRBD2. There are 17 residues in the CDR3. In germline, CDR1 is SGHRS, CDR2 YFSETQ. CDR3 region: CTSSLAASGRDGGELFF. The CDR3 nucleotides are TGCACCAGCAGCTTGGCGGCTAGCGGGAGAGATGGCGGGGAGCTGTTTTTT.

This chain links TRBV29-1 with TRBJ2-1; 7 bases align to TRBD1. The CDR3 loop spans 13 amino acids. J lost 4 bases, V lost 4 bases, and 4 bases had no gene match. In germline, CDR1 is SQVTM, CDR2 ANQGSEA. CDR3 residues: CSVVTGAYNEQFF. CDR3 coding DNA: TGCAGCGTTGTAACAGGGGCATACAATGAGCAGTTCTTC.

This rearrangement joins TRBV9 to TRBJ2-2; weak D call: TRBD2 (6 bases). Germline-derived CDR1 and CDR2 are SGDLS and YYNGEE. CDR3 length equals 15 residues. V lost 6 bases to trimming and J lost 0 bases, with 12 bases between them. CDR3 residues: CASNPSGSNTGELFF. For the CDR3, the DNA is TGTGCCAGCAACCCAAGCGGGTCGAACACCGGGGAGCTGTTTTTT.

For this clonotype: One junction end does not reproduce the germline sequence, and a read error may be involved. V and J are TRBV29-1 and TRBJ2-5; D uncertain. The CDR3 sequence is 12 residues long. In germline, CDR1 is SQVTM, CDR2 ANQGSEA. As DNA, the CDR3 is TGCAGCATTGAGCTACTTGGGGAGACCCAGTACTTC. This codes for CSIELLGETQYF.